This is a list of T cell receptor beta chains from one sample in a study of early T cells in non-severe SARS-CoV-2 infection. TCRdb processed the 5' RACE reads anew with MiXCR; each CDR3 protein has one entry. The sample consists of around 99,000 distinct CDR3 sequences, 11% of them appearing once. The specimen was whole blood. Receptor source: an adult who was a healthcare worker with PCR-confirmed SARS-CoV-2 infection or an uninfected control (not recorded which). Both conserved end residues are part of each CDR3. The D gene is left open where the match is weak. Clone size is given for some rows only: seen once, a few or many times, or a class if the clone is expanded.

>many|NA|TRBJ2-2|TRBV6-4
CASSEGGAHTGELFF
TGTGCCAGCAGTGAAGGAGGGGCGCACACCGGGGAGCTGTTTTTT
>few|TRBD2|TRBJ2-7|TRBV20-1
CSAREAGVDYEQYF
TGCAGTGCTAGAGAAGCGGGAGTGGACTACGAGCAGTACTTC
>NA|NA|TRBJ2-5|TRBV7-2
CASSLVWGETQYF
TGTGCCAGCAGCTTAGTATGGGGAGAGACCCAGTACTTC
>NA|NA|TRBJ1-5|TRBV28
CASSYRGEPQHF
TGTGCCAGCAGTTATCGAGGTGAGCCCCAGCATTTT
>many|NA|TRBJ2-7|TRBV5-4
CASSLEGGRYEQYF
TGTGCCAGCAGCTTGGAAGGAGGGCGCTACGAGCAGTACTTC
>many|NA|TRBJ2-3|TRBV7-2
CASSLSGSTDTQYF
TGTGCCAGCAGCTTGAGCGGAAGCACAGATACGCAGTATTTT
>NA|NA|TRBJ2-5|TRBV11-2
CASSPDRSSQYF
TGTGCCAGCAGCCCGGACAGAAGCAGCCAGTACTTC
>few|NA|TRBJ1-4|TRBV28
CASTLNEKLFF
TGTGCCAGCACCCTTAATGAAAAACTGTTTTTT
>few|NA|TRBJ2-7|TRBV11-2
CASSSEGGTRDYEQYF
TGTGCCAGCAGCTCAGAGGGTGGTACGCGGGATTACGAGCAGTACTTC
>few|TRBD1|TRBJ1-1|TRBV2
CASSAGQGGNTEAFF
TGTGCCAGCAGTGCGGGACAGGGGGGTAACACTGAAGCTTTCTTT
>few|NA|TRBJ2-1|TRBV7-9
CASSTRPSNEQFF
TGTGCCAGCAGCACACGGCCTTCCAATGAGCAGTTCTTC
>many|TRBD1|TRBJ2-4|TRBV6-5
CASSRQGEDIQYF
TGTGCCAGCAGCCGACAGGGAGAGGACATTCAGTACTTC
>many|NA|TRBJ2-3|TRBV10-2
CASSESPSTDTQYF
TGCGCCAGCAGTGAGTCCCCAAGCACAGATACGCAGTATTTT
>NA|NA|TRBJ2-2|TRBV7-3
CASSLNPGVGELFF
TGTGCCAGCAGCTTAAACCCAGGGGTCGGGGAGCTGTTTTTT
>few|NA|TRBJ2-6|TRBV7-2
CASSFRESSSGANVLTF
TGTGCCAGCAGCTTCAGGGAGTCGTCGTCTGGGGCCAACGTCCTGACTTTC
>few|TRBD1|TRBJ1-5|TRBV19
CASSRGQNNQPQHF
TGTGCCAGTAGCAGGGGACAGAACAATCAGCCCCAGCATTTT
>NA|NA|TRBJ2-1|TRBV11-3
CASSLTVVNEQFF
TGTGCCAGCAGCTTGACAGTGGTAAATGAGCAGTTCTTC
>many|TRBD2|TRBJ2-2|TRBV5-6
CASTQATSDTGELFF
TGTGCCAGCACGCAGGCAACTAGCGACACCGGGGAGCTGTTTTTT
>NA|NA|TRBJ2-5|TRBV9
CASSPHRDQETQYF
TGTGCCAGCAGCCCGCACAGGGACCAAGAGACCCAGTACTTC
>few|NA|TRBJ2-5|TRBV2
CASSEQDQGIRPFF
TGTGCCAGCAGTGAACAGGATCAGGGGATTCGGCCTTTCTTC
>many|TRBD1|TRBJ2-1|TRBV7-9
CASSPPGQTYNEQFF
TGTGCCAGCAGCCCCCCGGGACAGACGTACAATGAGCAGTTCTTC
>NA|TRBD2|TRBJ2-3|TRBV11-2
CASSLMAGGPDTQYF
TGTGCCAGCAGCTTAATGGCGGGAGGGCCAGATACGCAGTATTTT